Listed below are T cell receptor beta chains from one sample, sequenced in a study of metastatic and nonmetastatic thyroid tumors. TCRdb ran MiXCR on the PCR reads. Of 6,500 to 7,000 clones listed, roughly 30% were seen once; the top ten hold roughly a fifth. The specimen was tumor tissue. The source is a female donor with papillary thyroid cancer or a benign thyroid nodule (not recorded which). Some clones in this sample may be carry-over from other donors' samples. CDR3s include the opening cysteine and the closing phenylalanine or tryptophan. Fields, in order: J gene, V gene, clone size, D gene, CDR3 DNA, CDR3 protein. A D gene is named only where the DNA matches it firmly. Only some rows state a clone size, as once, few, many or a class for expanded clones.

j_call: TRBJ2-5; v_call: TRBV24-1; clone_size: -; d_call: TRBD1; cdr3_nt: TGTGCCACCACCATTGACAGGGGGCAAGAGACCCAGTACTTC; cdr3_aa: CATTIDRGQETQYF
j_call: TRBJ1-4; v_call: TRBV5-1; clone_size: -; d_call: -; cdr3_nt: TGCGCCAGCATGGCCCAGAGGGGTGAAAAACTGTTTTTT; cdr3_aa: CASMAQRGEKLFF
j_call: TRBJ2-1; v_call: TRBV19; clone_size: medium-sized; d_call: TRBD2; cdr3_nt: TGTGCCAGTAGTAGTCTAGCGGGTGGGAATGAGCAGTTCTTC; cdr3_aa: CASSSLAGGNEQFF
j_call: TRBJ2-1; v_call: TRBV19; clone_size: few; d_call: TRBD2; cdr3_nt: TGTGCCAGTAGTATAGGCGGGGGGGCCAATGAGCAGTTCTTC; cdr3_aa: CASSIGGGANEQFF
j_call: TRBJ2-5; v_call: TRBV6-2/TRBV6-3; clone_size: few; d_call: TRBD2; cdr3_nt: TGTGCCAGCAGTTACTCACTAGCGGGAGGAGAGACCCAGTACTTC; cdr3_aa: CASSYSLAGGETQYF
j_call: TRBJ1-6; v_call: TRBV7-8; clone_size: -; d_call: TRBD1; cdr3_nt: TGTGCCAGCAGCCCTACAGGGGGGAGGGGTAATTCACCCCTCCACTTT; cdr3_aa: CASSPTGGRGNSPLHF
j_call: TRBJ1-4; v_call: TRBV5-6; clone_size: many; d_call: -; cdr3_nt: TGTGCCAGCAGCTTGTTGCCCAATGAAAAACTGTTTTTT; cdr3_aa: CASSLLPNEKLFF
j_call: TRBJ2-2; v_call: TRBV16; clone_size: -; d_call: -; cdr3_nt: TGTGCCAGCAGCGAACCGGGACGGAACACCGGGGAGCTGTTTTTT; cdr3_aa: CASSEPGRNTGELFF
j_call: TRBJ1-5; v_call: TRBV11-3; clone_size: -; d_call: TRBD1; cdr3_nt: TGTGCCAGCAGCCCGGACAGGAATAATCAGCCCCAGCATTTT; cdr3_aa: CASSPDRNNQPQHF
j_call: TRBJ1-6; v_call: TRBV9; clone_size: -; d_call: -; cdr3_nt: TGTGCCAGCAGCGTAGAGGAGGGAGGTTATTCACCCCTCCACTTT; cdr3_aa: CASSVEEGGYSPLHF
j_call: TRBJ1-5; v_call: TRBV12-3/TRBV12-4; clone_size: few; d_call: -; cdr3_nt: TGTGCCAGCAGTTTTGGGGGGGCAGGTCAGCCCCAGCATTTT; cdr3_aa: CASSFGGAGQPQHF
j_call: TRBJ2-7; v_call: TRBV6-2/TRBV6-3; clone_size: -; d_call: -; cdr3_nt: TGTGCCAGCACCTGGACTACCTCCGCCTACGAGCAGTACTTC; cdr3_aa: CASTWTTSAYEQYF
j_call: TRBJ2-3; v_call: TRBV11-2; clone_size: -; d_call: -; cdr3_nt: TGTGCCAGCAGGCTCACTCACGGTTACACAGATACGCAGTATTTT; cdr3_aa: CASRLTHGYTDTQYF
j_call: TRBJ2-7; v_call: TRBV20-1; clone_size: -; d_call: -; cdr3_nt: TGCAGTGCTAATGGACGGCGGGCCCCTTACGAGCAGTACTTC; cdr3_aa: CSANGRRAPYEQYF
j_call: TRBJ2-7; v_call: TRBV2; clone_size: few; d_call: -; cdr3_nt: TGTGCCAGCAGTGAAGCGGTAGGGCAGGTCTACGAGCAGTACTTC; cdr3_aa: CASSEAVGQVYEQYF
j_call: TRBJ2-7; v_call: TRBV2; clone_size: -; d_call: TRBD2; cdr3_nt: TGTGCCAGCAGTGTTGGCGGGTCCGGGGGGATCTCCTACGAGCAGTACTTC; cdr3_aa: CASSVGGSGGISYEQYF
j_call: TRBJ1-5; v_call: TRBV6-2/TRBV6-3; clone_size: -; d_call: TRBD1; cdr3_nt: TGTGCCAGCAGTTACTCGGGACAGACTAATCAGCCCCAGCATTTT; cdr3_aa: CASSYSGQTNQPQHF
j_call: TRBJ2-6; v_call: TRBV30; clone_size: many; d_call: -; cdr3_nt: TGTGCCGGGATGGGGTTAACGGGGGCCAACGTCCTGACTTTC; cdr3_aa: CAGMGLTGANVLTF
j_call: TRBJ1-5; v_call: TRBV28; clone_size: few; d_call: -; cdr3_nt: TGTGCCAGCAGTTTAGGGGGGGACCCTAGATATAGCAATCAGCCCCAGCATTTT; cdr3_aa: CASSLGGDPRYSNQPQHF
j_call: TRBJ1-2; v_call: TRBV12-3/TRBV12-4; clone_size: few; d_call: -; cdr3_nt: TGTGCCAGCAGCCTTCAAGTGCCTAACTATGGCTACACCTTC; cdr3_aa: CASSLQVPNYGYTF
j_call: TRBJ1-1; v_call: TRBV19; clone_size: few; d_call: -; cdr3_nt: TGTGCCAGTCGTCCTCGCATAGGGTCAAACACTGAAGCTTTCTTT; cdr3_aa: CASRPRIGSNTEAFF
j_call: TRBJ2-7; v_call: TRBV2; clone_size: few; d_call: -; cdr3_nt: TGTGCCAGCAGTGAAAGTCTAGCGAAAACCTACGAGCAGTACTTC; cdr3_aa: CASSESLAKTYEQYF
j_call: TRBJ2-7; v_call: TRBV20-1; clone_size: -; d_call: -; cdr3_nt: TGCAGTGCTAGAGGGCAGTTCTACGAGCAGTACTTC; cdr3_aa: CSARGQFYEQYF
j_call: TRBJ2-5; v_call: TRBV3-1; clone_size: many; d_call: -; cdr3_nt: TGTGCCAGCAGCCCACGGCGCGAGACCCAGTACTTC; cdr3_aa: CASSPRRETQYF
j_call: TRBJ1-6; v_call: TRBV20-1; clone_size: -; d_call: -; cdr3_nt: TGCAGTGCCCCCGGCGGGGTTAATTCACCCCTCCACTTT; cdr3_aa: CSAPGGVNSPLHF
j_call: TRBJ1-1; v_call: TRBV7-2; clone_size: -; d_call: -; cdr3_nt: TGTGCCAGCAGCTTCGGCCAGGGAGGGACTGAAGCTTTCTTT; cdr3_aa: CASSFGQGGTEAFF
j_call: TRBJ2-2; v_call: TRBV11-2; clone_size: -; d_call: TRBD1; cdr3_nt: TGTGCCAGCAGCCTGGACAGGGGGCTCGGCGGGGAGCTGTTTTTT; cdr3_aa: CASSLDRGLGGELFF
j_call: TRBJ2-3; v_call: TRBV29-1; clone_size: many; d_call: TRBD1; cdr3_nt: TGCAGCGTTTCACAGGGGTTTTCCACAGATACGCAGTATTTT; cdr3_aa: CSVSQGFSTDTQYF
j_call: TRBJ2-7; v_call: TRBV7-9; clone_size: -; d_call: -; cdr3_nt: TGTGCCAGCAGCCGAGGGGGTGAAATGGACGAGCAGTACTTC; cdr3_aa: CASSRGGEMDEQYF
j_call: TRBJ1-1; v_call: TRBV19; clone_size: medium-sized; d_call: -; cdr3_nt: TGTGCCAGTAGTACCTGGAGTGCTGAAGCTTTCTTT; cdr3_aa: CASSTWSAEAFF
j_call: TRBJ2-7; v_call: TRBV11-2; clone_size: many; d_call: TRBD2; cdr3_nt: TGTGCCAGCAGCTTAACCGACTCGGGGGGCTACGAGCAGTACTTC; cdr3_aa: CASSLTDSGGYEQYF
j_call: TRBJ2-1; v_call: TRBV7-3; clone_size: -; d_call: -; cdr3_nt: TGTGCCAGCAGCCTAAGGTCAGACAGCTCCTACAATGAGCAGTTCTTC; cdr3_aa: CASSLRSDSSYNEQFF
j_call: TRBJ1-5; v_call: TRBV2; clone_size: few; d_call: -; cdr3_nt: TGTGCCAGCAAGACCGAAGGTAATCAGCCCCAGCATTTT; cdr3_aa: CASKTEGNQPQHF
j_call: TRBJ2-7; v_call: TRBV3-1; clone_size: -; d_call: TRBD2; cdr3_nt: TGTGCCAGCAGCGAGGGACTAGCGGGAGACGAGCAGTACTTC; cdr3_aa: CASSEGLAGDEQYF
j_call: TRBJ2-2; v_call: TRBV5-4; clone_size: many; d_call: -; cdr3_nt: TGTGCCAGCAGGGACAGCAAGGGCGGGGAGCTGTTTTTT; cdr3_aa: CASRDSKGGELFF
j_call: TRBJ2-1; v_call: TRBV12-3/TRBV12-4; clone_size: few; d_call: -; cdr3_nt: TGTGCCAGCAGCCGCCTACTAGGTAGGACCGTCAATGAGCAGTTCTTC; cdr3_aa: CASSRLLGRTVNEQFF